A selection of T cell receptor beta chains follows, all from one sample in a study of vaccination effects on CD4 cells after COVID-19. Libraries were prepared by immunoSEQ multiplex PCR; TCRdb keeps only in-frame clonotypes and omits some of them. The sample carries more than 35,000 clones, roughly two thirds recorded once. These receptors' antigens are unknown. The sequencing used CD4+ T cells from PBMCs cultured with a peptide pool, collected before COVID-19 vaccination. The receptors shown here come from a human donor who had a prior SARS-CoV-2 infection. Each CDR3 is given with its conserved first and last residue. D genes are given only for firm matches. Part of the rows lack a size; the others show once, few, many or a class for expanded clones.

>TRBJ2-7|-|-|TRBV7-8
TGTGCCAGCAGCTGGGGATGGTACGAGCAGTACTTC
CASSWGWYEQYF
>TRBJ1-4|-|-|TRBV30
TGTGCCTGGAGTGTGGGGAATACAGGGTTCCGTGAAAAACTGTTTTTT
CAWSVGNTGFREKLFF
>TRBJ2-7|-|-|TRBV7-9
TGTGCCAGCAGCCCTAAACAGGGTTGGGACGAGCAGTACTTC
CASSPKQGWDEQYF
>TRBJ2-3|-|-|TRBV3-1/TRBV3-2
TGTGCCAGCAGCCAGAACCTAGGGGCAGATACGCAGTATTTT
CASSQNLGADTQYF
>TRBJ1-3|-|-|TRBV12-3/TRBV12-4
TGTGCCAGCAGCCACAGGGAAGGAAACACCATATATTTT
CASSHREGNTIYF
>TRBJ2-7|TRBD1|-|TRBV5-4
TGTGCCAGCAGCCTCAGGGGGCCCCACGAGCAGTACTTC
CASSLRGPHEQYF
>TRBJ2-5|-|-|TRBV2
TGTGCCAGCAGTGAAAGGCAAATCCAAGAGACCCAGTACTTC
CASSERQIQETQYF
>TRBJ2-5|-|-|TRBV30
TGTGCCTGGAGTGTGGCGGGGTCCGGGGAGACCCAGTACTTC
CAWSVAGSGETQYF
>TRBJ2-7|-|-|TRBV7-2
TGTGCCAGCAGTCGCCATAGCGCCTACGAGCAGTACTTC
CASSRHSAYEQYF
>TRBJ2-3|-|-|TRBV30
TGTGCCTGGGGGCGTCGGTCCACAGATACGCAGTATTTT
CAWGRRSTDTQYF
>TRBJ2-5|-|-|TRBV4-2
TGTGCCAGCAGCCCCCCCCTCGGGGAGACCCAGTACTTC
CASSPPLGETQYF
>TRBJ2-5|TRBD2|-|TRBV6-4
TGTGCCAGCAGTGACTGGCTAGCGGGAGATCCTGGTTTGGAGACCCAGTACTTC
CASSDWLAGDPGLETQYF
>TRBJ2-7|-|-|TRBV7-2
TGTGCCAGCAGCTCATACACTGGAGGGAACGAGCAGTACTTC
CASSSYTGGNEQYF
>TRBJ1-5|-|-|TRBV6-1
TGTGCCAGCAGTGAGACAGGAATGGGGGCCCAGCATTTT
CASSETGMGAQHF
>TRBJ1-2|TRBD1|-|TRBV5-1
TGCGCCAGCAGCCGAAGCGACAGGGAATATGGCTACACCTTC
CASSRSDREYGYTF
>TRBJ2-7|-|-|TRBV4-2
TGTGCCAGCAGCCAAGATTCCTTCGATAAGGGCTACGAGCAGTACTTC
CASSQDSFDKGYEQYF
>TRBJ2-1|-|once|TRBV19
TGTGCCAGTAGTATATCCCGGGACACATTGCAGTTCTTC
CASSISRDTLQFF
>TRBJ2-1|-|-|TRBV27
TGTGCCAGCAGTTTAATTCGTAGGGCAACCTACGATGGGTACAATGAGCAGTTCTTC
CASSLIRRATYDGYNEQFF
>TRBJ2-2|-|few|TRBV7-2
TGTGCCAGCAGCTTGTTTAACGGGGAGCTGTTTTTT
CASSLFNGELFF
>TRBJ2-7|-|-|TRBV5-1
TGCGCCAGCAGCCGGGACATAGCCTACGAGCAGTACTTC
CASSRDIAYEQYF
>TRBJ2-3|-|-|TRBV3-1/TRBV3-2
TGTGCCAGCAATCGCGGAAACCGAGATACGCAGTATTTT
CASNRGNRDTQYF
>TRBJ2-5|-|-|TRBV6-5
TGTGCCAGCAACCGGGACCGGCAAGAGACCCAGTACTTC
CASNRDRQETQYF
>TRBJ1-6|TRBD1|-|TRBV5-4
TGTGCCAGCAGCCCAGGGGGCGAGGGACGAAATTCACCCCTCCACTTT
CASSPGGEGRNSPLHF
>TRBJ1-2|TRBD1|-|TRBV7-3
TGTGCCAGCAGCTTAACCGCGGACAGGGATGGCTACACCTTC
CASSLTADRDGYTF